These 30 T cell receptor beta chains were all obtained from the same sample, sequenced in a study of shared clonotypes between healthy human individuals. The naive CD8 fraction comprised CD45RO-negative cells positively selected for CCR7 and excluded terminally differentiated effector memory CD45RA+ cells. The method was immunoSEQ multiplex PCR; TCRdb's version includes in-frame clones alone and lacks a portion of them. The sample consists of roughly 770,000 clones, roughly 96% of them appearing once. Sequencing input: naive CD8+ T cells sorted from blood. These receptors came from a man aged 25 to 40 in good health.

This chain connects TRBV6-1 to TRBJ1-2, with TRBD1 matching 7 bases. In germline, CDR1 is MNHNS, CDR2 SASEGT. With 6 bases clipped from V and 7 bases from J, the junction kept 5 bases outside the gene matches. This CDR3 is built from 12 residues. The CDR3 protein is CASRGGTVGYTF. The CDR3 bases are TGTGCCAGCAGAGGGGGGACAGTTGGCTACACCTTC.

The chain employs TRBV6-6 and TRBJ2-3, with D hard to call. The germline gives CDR1 MNHNY, CDR2 SVGAGI (reference sequence). The CDR3 is 11 residues long. Deletions cut 2 bases from V and 4 bases from J, with 1 base between. CDR3 sequence (DNA): TGTGCCAGCAGTTACCCAGATACGCAGTATTTT. Residues: CASSYPDTQYF.

V gene TRBV7-2 combines with J gene TRBJ2-6; D perhaps matches TRBD1 (5 bases). The CDR3 totals 17 residues. V was pared by 4 bases and J by 0 bases, with 13 bases between. Germline loops: CDR1 SGHTA, CDR2 FQGNSA. In DNA form, the CDR3 reads TGTGCCAGCAGCTCTACCCAGGGATTCTCTGGGGCCAACGTCCTGACTTTC. It codes for CASSSTQGFSGANVLTF.

This chain uses TRBV15 with TRBJ2-7, with 10 nucleotides matching TRBD2. The V and J ends lost 8 bases and 3 bases, in that order; junction bases with no gene match: 16. The CDR3 length is 17 residues. CDR1 and CDR2 (germline): LNHNV, YYDKDF (reference sequence). This CDR3 is CATSITSGTERDYEQYF. The DNA for the CDR3 is TGTGCCACCTCCATAACTAGCGGGACCGAGCGGGACTACGAGCAGTACTTC.

The rearrangement links TRBV11-1 to TRBJ2-7; 7 bases match TRBD2. This CDR3 region has 14 residues. The junction had 3 bases not matched to a gene; V was cut back by 2 bases and J by 2 bases. Germline-derived CDR1 and CDR2 are SGHAT and FQDESV (reference sequence). The CDR3 here is CASSLRTRTYEQYF. In DNA form, the CDR3 reads TGTGCCAGCAGCTTACGGACTAGAACCTACGAGCAGTACTTC.

The V gene is TRBV7-9, the J gene TRBJ1-4, with unresolved D. The V and J ends lost 4 bases and 5 bases respectively, with 14 bases between them. Germline V CDR1 and CDR2: SEHNR, FQNEAQ (reference sequence). This CDR3 comprises 15 residues. CDR3 sequence reads: CASSSRRSPNEKLFF. DNA for the CDR3: TGTGCCAGCAGCTCTAGGAGGTCTCCAAATGAAAAACTGTTTTTT.

The rearrangement links TRBV5-4 to TRBJ2-1, with 11 nucleotides matching TRBD2. With 4 bases clipped from V and 7 bases from J, the junction kept 7 bases outside the gene matches. The germline gives CDR1 SGHNT, CDR2 YYREEE (reference sequence). The CDR3 is made up of 15 amino acids. CDR3 sequence (DNA): TGTGCCAGCAGCACTGGACTAGCGGGTGCGAATGAGCAGTTCTTC. Its translation: CASSTGLAGANEQFF.

As to this clone: The same CDR3 can be traced to other DNA sequences in this sample. V and J are TRBV5-1 and TRBJ2-1; a possible D gene is TRBD2 (5 bases). The V and J ends lost 3 bases and 6 bases respectively, with 7 bases between them. The CDR3 sequence is 12 residues long. Germline CDR1 is SGHRS and CDR2 is YFSETQ. This CDR3 reads CASSSDSNEQFF. The DNA of the CDR3 is TGCGCCAGCAGCTCGGACTCCAATGAGCAGTTCTTC.

The V call is TRBV9, the J call TRBJ2-2; perhaps TRBD2 as D (5 bases). The CDR3 is 17 amino acids. V was shortened by 4 bases and J by 0 bases, with 16 bases between the two germline ends. CDR1 is SGDLS and CDR2 is YYNGEE in the germline V gene. CDR3 in amino acids: CASSHARGRANTGELFF. In nucleotides, the CDR3 is TGTGCCAGCAGCCACGCTCGGGGTCGCGCGAACACCGGGGAGCTGTTTTTT.

The J gene is TRBJ1-2, the V gene TRBV28; D is uncertain. This CDR3 has 13 amino acids. Germline CDR1 and CDR2: MDHEN and SYDVKM. Between the trimmed V and J ends, which lost 6 bases and 0 bases, there was a span of 8 bases. The CDR3 loop is CASRSGPNYGYTF. CDR3 DNA sequence: TGTGCCAGCAGATCCGGACCTAACTATGGCTACACCTTC.

The chain carries TRBV5-5 and TRBJ1-1; possibly TRBD1 for D (6 bases). V was trimmed by 0 bases and J by 8 bases, leaving 8 bases between them. Per germline, CDR1 SGHKS and CDR2 YYEKEE (reference sequence). This CDR3 is 12 amino acids long. The CDR3 here is CASSLGTVEAFF. In nucleotides, the CDR3 is TGTGCCAGCAGCTTGGGGACAGTAGAAGCTTTCTTT. Using reference TRBV5-5 and TRBJ1-1 for the parts outside the CDR3, the full variable domain is DAGVTQSPTHLIKTRGQQVTLRCSPISGHKSVSWYQQVLGQGPQFIFQYYEKEERGRGNFPDRFSARQFPNYSSELNVNALLLGDSALYLCASSLGTVEAFFGQGTRLTVV.

The J gene is TRBJ2-1, the V gene TRBV6-1; 11 positions match TRBD2. Losses at the gene ends were 5 bases for V and 13 bases for J; bases not matched to a gene: 7. CDR3 length: 13 residues. Per germline, CDR1 MNHNS and CDR2 SASEGT. This CDR3 reads CASSLRLAGLQFF. The CDR3, as DNA: TGTGCCAGCAGTCTCCGACTAGCGGGGCTACAGTTCTTC.

This clone was detected only once. J is TRBJ1-4 and V is TRBV7-9; the match to TRBD1 covers 8 bases. Per germline, CDR1 SEHNR and CDR2 FQNEAQ (reference sequence). Trimming removed 4 bases from V and 0 bases from J; junction bases left unmatched: 13. The length of the CDR3 is 19 residues. The CDR3 here is CASSSYTGGLRPTNEKLFF. The DNA for the CDR3 is TGTGCCAGCAGCTCCTACACAGGGGGACTAAGACCAACTAATGAAAAACTGTTTTTT.

Comment on this clone: Other DNA sequences of this sample code for an identical CDR3. The chain recombines TRBV30 with TRBJ2-2; D may be TRBD1 (6 bases). The CDR3 is made up of 13 amino acids. CDR1 and CDR2 from the germline V gene are GTSNPN and SVGIG (reference sequence). Between the trimmed V and J ends, which lost 4 bases and 2 bases, there was a span of 8 bases. Here the CDR3 reads CAWNGGNTGELFF. CDR3 bases: TGTGCCTGGAATGGGGGCAACACCGGGGAGCTGTTTTTT.

The chain couples TRBV29-1 to TRBJ2-1; 9 nucleotides align to TRBD1. This CDR3 is 15 amino acids long. Losses at the gene ends were 6 bases for V and 6 bases for J; bases not matched to a gene: 12. Germline lookup yields CDR1 SQVTM and CDR2 ANQGSEA. For the CDR3, the DNA is TGCAGCGTCTCAAATTGGACAGGGGATGGCAATGAGCAGTTCTTC. As protein: CSVSNWTGDGNEQFF.

The gene calls are TRBV5-4 and TRBJ2-7; D perhaps matches TRBD1 (5 bases). Trimming removed 3 bases from V and 3 bases from J, with 10 bases in between. CDR1 is SGHNT and CDR2 is YYREEE in the germline V gene (reference sequence). CDR3 size: 13 residues. The CDR3 loop is CASSWGLNYEQYF. In nucleotides, the CDR3 is TGTGCCAGCAGCTGGGGCCTCAACTACGAGCAGTACTTC.

This clone was detected only once. The chain uses TRBV2 and TRBJ2-5, with D hard to call. The CDR3 contains 11 residues. V gave up 7 bases and J gave up 2 bases, with 5 bases separating them. Germline lookup yields CDR1 SNHLY and CDR2 FYNNEI. The CDR3 sequence is CASKDQETQYF. For the CDR3, the DNA is TGTGCCAGCAAGGATCAAGAGACCCAGTACTTC.

This chain uses TRBV7-2 with TRBJ2-7; weak D call: TRBD2 (6 bases). V was shortened by 2 bases and J by 3 bases, with 14 bases between the two germline ends. The CDR3 loop spans 15 amino acids. CDR1 is SGHTA and CDR2 is FQGNSA in the germline V gene. CDR3 DNA: TGTGCCAGCAGCTTAACCGTAGCGGTAAACTACGAGCAGTACTTC. It is translated as CASSLTVAVNYEQYF. Full variable domain (missing parts from reference TRBV7-2 and TRBJ2-7): GAGVSQSPSNKVTEKGKDVELRCDPISGHTALYWYRQSLGQGLEFLIYFQGNSAPDKSGLPSDRFSAERTGGSVSTLTIQRTQQEDSAVYLCASSLTVAVNYEQYFGPGTRLTVT.

The V and J genes are TRBV5-6 and TRBJ2-1; 10 bases map to TRBD1. The CDR3 is 16 residues long. CDR1 and CDR2 from the germline V gene are SGHDT and YYEEEE. V lost 1 base to trimming and J lost 9 bases; unmatched junction nucleotides: 10. CDR3 protein: CASSLFAGTGVIEQFF. The CDR3 region has the DNA TGTGCCAGCAGCTTGTTCGCCGGGACAGGGGTTATTGAGCAGTTCTTC. Combining the CDR3 with reference TRBV5-6 and TRBJ2-1 gives the whole variable domain DAGVTQSPTHLIKTRGQQVTLRCSPKSGHDTVSWYQQALGQGPQFIFQYYEEEERQRGNFPDRFSGHQFPNYSSELNVNALLLGDSALYLCASSLFAGTGVIEQFFGPGTRLTVL.

This clone was found once. The chain recombines TRBV7-9 with TRBJ2-2; weak D call: TRBD2 (6 bases). This CDR3 comprises 14 residues. Germline V gene sequence: CDR1 SEHNR, CDR2 FQNEAQ (reference sequence). V was trimmed by 5 bases and J by 1 base, leaving 8 bases between them. In DNA, the CDR3 is TGTGCCAGCAGCCGGGACTTGAACACCGGGGAGCTGTTTTTT. Its protein product is CASSRDLNTGELFF.

The chain couples TRBV28 to TRBJ1-5; D unresolved. Germline lookup yields CDR1 MDHEN and CDR2 SYDVKM. The germline V and J ends were trimmed by 2 bases and 3 bases, with 5 bases remaining between them. The CDR3 covers 13 residues. CDR3 DNA: TGTGCCAGCAGTTTAGACACCAATCAGCCCCAGCATTTT. It translates to CASSLDTNQPQHF.

In its sample, this clone was seen once. The sample contains more than one DNA sequence encoding this CDR3. The CDR3 here is CASSVGSSGANVLTF. For the CDR3, the DNA is TGTGCCAGCAGCGTAGGGAGCTCTGGGGCCAACGTCCTGACTTTC. The chain carries TRBV9 and TRBJ2-6; D is uncertain. V gave up 0 bases and J gave up 0 bases, with 4 bases separating them. The CDR3 has 15 amino acids. Germline V gene lookup returns CDR1 SGDLS and CDR2 YYNGEE. Combining the CDR3 with reference TRBV9 and TRBJ2-6 gives the whole variable domain DSGVTQTPKHLITATGQRVTLRCSPRSGDLSVYWYQQSLDQGLQFLIQYYNGEERAKGNILERFSAQQFPDLHSELNLSSLELGDSALYFCASSVGSSGANVLTFGAGSRLTVL.

Comments on this clone: One junction end disagrees with the germline gene, perhaps due to a read error. The genes are TRBV5-4 and TRBJ2-7; TRBD2 might be the D (5 bases). The CDR3 runs to 14 residues. Germline V gene lookup returns CDR1 SGHNT and CDR2 YYREEE (reference sequence). For the CDR3, the DNA is TGTGCCAGCAGCTTGGCCGGCGGGTCCTCCGAGCAGTACTTC. It specifies CASSLAGGSSEQYF. The variable domain in full, completed from reference TRBV5-4 and TRBJ2-7, reads ETGVTQSPTHLIKTRGQQVTLRCSSQSGHNTVSWYQQALGQGPQFIFQYYREEENGRGNFPPRFSGLQFPNYSSELNVNALELDDSALYLCASSLAGGSSEQYFGPGTRLTVT.

This sequence joins TRBV27 and TRBJ2-7; D gene uncertain. The CDR3 spans 14 residues. Trimming left V 4 bases short and J 5 bases short, with 15 bases between. CDR1 and CDR2 from the germline V gene are MNHEY and SMNVEV (reference sequence). CDR3 region: CASSYESRTHEQYF. For the CDR3, the DNA is TGTGCCAGCAGTTACGAGTCACGGACCCACGAGCAGTACTTC.

The chain is built from TRBV27 and TRBJ2-1; 8 bases align to TRBD2. The CDR3 has 18 residues. Per the germline V gene, CDR1 is MNHEY and CDR2 is SMNVEV (reference sequence). V trimming: 7 bases; J trimming: 4 bases; junction bases outside the gene matches: 18. DNA for the CDR3: TGTGCCAGCACCCTAGGATCTCTAGCGGGCCGTTCTTACAATGAGCAGTTCTTC. Amino acids: CASTLGSLAGRSYNEQFF.

The rearrangement uses TRBV27 and TRBJ1-1; 12 bases line up with TRBD1. Germline V gives CDR1 MNHEY, CDR2 SMNVEV (reference sequence). The CDR3 is made up of 18 amino acids. The junction had 9 bases not matched to a gene; V was cut back by 1 base and J by 3 bases. The CDR3 region is CASSLLGTGGGGDTEAFF. The CDR3, as DNA: TGTGCCAGCAGTTTATTGGGGACAGGGGGCGGTGGAGACACTGAAGCTTTCTTT.

The chain links TRBV27 to TRBJ2-5; D might be TRBD2 (6 bases). The length of the CDR3 is 14 residues. Germline CDR1 reads MNHEY; CDR2 reads SMNVEV (reference sequence). V lost 5 bases, J lost 5 bases, and 15 bases lay in between. The CDR3 is CASSPDGGSETQYF. CDR3 coding DNA: TGTGCCAGCAGTCCCGATGGGGGGTCGGAGACCCAGTACTTC.

The chain couples TRBV19 to TRBJ2-6; D gene ambiguous. V was trimmed by 7 bases and J by 4 bases, leaving 8 bases between them. Per germline, CDR1 LNHDA and CDR2 SQIVND (reference sequence). The length of the CDR3 is 13 residues. DNA of the CDR3: TGTGCCAGTAACTCCGACGGGGCCAACGTCCTGACTTTC. Its protein product is CASNSDGANVLTF.

This chain joins TRBV7-9 and TRBJ2-7; no clear D. The CDR3 contains 16 residues. Germline-derived CDR1 and CDR2 are SEHNR and FQNEAQ (reference sequence). V gave up 5 bases and J gave up 2 bases, with 19 bases separating them. CDR3 in amino acids: CASSPNVLGSPYEQYF. DNA of the CDR3: TGTGCCAGCAGCCCCAACGTTTTGGGGTCACCCTACGAGCAGTACTTC.

The CDR3: CASERVDEQYF. The CDR3 DNA reads as TGTGCCAGCGAAAGAGTAGACGAGCAGTACTTC. V gene TRBV2 combines with J gene TRBJ2-7; no clear D. The V end was cut by 8 bases, the J end by 5 bases, with 10 bases between. The germline V gene has CDR1 SNHLY and CDR2 FYNNEI. This CDR3 has 11 residues.